The T cell receptor (beta chain) under discussion was sequenced for a study of cytomegalovirus exposure and HLA in healthy donors. In this sample, this clone turned up a few times. PCR amplification relied on 60 Vbeta primers (plus 13 Jbeta primers). Libraries were prepared by immunoSEQ multiplex PCR; TCRdb keeps only in-frame clonotypes and omits some of them. This sample carries approximately 170,000 clones, over 65% of them seen once, and the ten largest clones take 4% to 5%. Per germline, CDR1 WNHNN and CDR2 SYGVQD (reference sequence). The length of the CDR3 is 13 residues. V gave up 5 bases and J gave up 7 bases, with 9 bases separating them.

The material sequenced was PBMCs. The receptor comes from a man aged 18 to 30 in good health and CMV-seropositive. V gene TRBV10-1 combines with J gene TRBJ1-6; D is unresolved. Here the CDR3 reads CASSSEWNSPLHF. The DNA for the CDR3 is TGCGCCAGCAGTTCAGAATGGAATTCACCCCTCCACTTT.